Listed here are 9 T cell receptor beta chains from one sample, sequenced in a study of T cells in Graves' hyperthyroidism and ophthalmopathy. The TCR beta CDR3 regions underwent amplification using RNA transcripts as the source. TCR CDR3 regions were first amplified by RT-PCR with HTBI primers. TCRdb fed the multiplex PCR reads into MiXCR, producing one record per CDR3 protein. The data show 350,000 or so distinct CDR3 sequences, around 23% seen once. Material for sequencing was blood. These receptors originate from a woman between 45 and 65 years old with Graves' hyperthyroidism.

This clonotype was detected many times. In DNA, the CDR3 is TGTGCCAGCAGCTTACTTAGAACTGGGGCCAACGTCCTGACTTTC. Its protein product is CASSLLRTGANVLTF. This chain links TRBV7-9 with TRBJ2-6, with no clear D. The CDR3 extends over 15 amino acids. V was trimmed by 2 bases and J by 2 bases, leaving 7 bases between them. CDR1 SEHNR and CDR2 FQNEAQ come from the germline V gene (reference sequence). Complete variable domain (other parts from reference TRBV7-9 and TRBJ2-6): DTGVSQNPRHKITKRGQNVTFRCDPISEHNRLYWYRQTLGQGPEFLTYFQNEAQLEKSRLLSDRFSAERPKGSFSTLEIQRTEQGDSAMYLCASSLLRTGANVLTFGAGSRLTVL.

As regards this clonotype: This may stem from a read error, because a much larger clone lies one nucleotide away. The V gene is TRBV3-1, the J gene TRBJ1-2; D is perhaps TRBD1 (5 bases). The V end was cut by 1 base, the J end by 4 bases, with 10 bases between. Per germline, CDR1 LGHDT and CDR2 YNNKEL (reference sequence). CDR3 length: 14 residues. Here the CDR3 DNA reads TGTGCCAGCAGCCAAGTCGCGGGACTCTATGGCTACACCTTC. Translated, it gives CASSQVAGLYGYTF.

This clonotype occurred a few times. V and J are TRBV3-1 and TRBJ2-1; a possible D gene is TRBD2 (6 bases). Trimming removed 0 bases at V and 0 bases at J, with 15 bases between. This CDR3 has 18 residues. The germline gives CDR1 LGHDT, CDR2 YNNKEL (reference sequence). CDR3 amino acids: CASSQDRGTSSSYNEQFF. The CDR3 nucleotides are TGTGCCAGCAGCCAAGATCGAGGGACTTCCAGCTCCTACAATGAGCAGTTCTTC.

This clonotype has a handful of counts. The chain has TRBV14 and TRBJ2-7; the match to TRBD1 covers 10 bases. With 4 bases clipped from V and 5 bases from J, the junction kept 2 bases outside the gene matches. The CDR3 sequence is 13 residues long. Germline V gene lookup returns CDR1 SGHDN and CDR2 FVKESK. This CDR3 reads CASSLGQGNEQYF. CDR3 DNA: TGTGCCAGCAGCCTGGGACAGGGGAACGAGCAGTACTTC.

The sample holds a few counts of this clonotype. At one end the junction does not follow the germline gene, possibly because of a read error. The chain has TRBV28 and TRBJ2-3, with D hard to call. The germline V gene encodes CDR1 MDHEN and CDR2 SYDVKM. This CDR3 comprises 13 residues. In DNA form, the CDR3 reads TGTGCCAGCAGTGCCTACAGCACAGATACGCGGTATTTT. It translates to CASSAYSTDTRYF.

This clonotype was found many times. The V call is TRBV5-1, the J call TRBJ1-5; D perhaps matches TRBD1 (5 bases). This CDR3 has 15 residues. The germline V gene has CDR1 SGHRS and CDR2 YFSETQ. V was shortened by 5 bases and J by 7 bases, with 19 bases between the two germline ends. As DNA, the CDR3 is TGCGCCAGCAGACCAACAGACCGGGGGAGCCAGCCCCAGCATTTT. Translation: CASRPTDRGSQPQHF. The complete variable domain, with remaining parts taken from reference TRBV5-1 and TRBJ1-5, reads KAGVTQTPRYLIKTRGQQVTLSCSPISGHRSVSWYQQTPGQGLQFLFEYFSETQRNKGNFPGRFSGRQFSNSRSEMNVSTLELGDSALYLCASRPTDRGSQPQHFGDGTRLSIL.

The table lists this clonotype with many counts. V and J are TRBV7-9 and TRBJ2-1, with TRBD2 matching 10 bases. V shed 5 bases and J 9 bases; nucleotides not matched to a gene: 22. Germline V gene sequence: CDR1 SEHNR, CDR2 FQNEAQ (reference sequence). The length of the CDR3 is 19 residues. The CDR3 nucleotides read TGTGCCAGCAGCCCGACCCCGTTGCTTTCTAGCGGGAGTAAGGTTGAGCAGTTCTTC. This sequence encodes CASSPTPLLSSGSKVEQFF.

This clonotype has ten or more counts. The chain joins TRBV5-6 to TRBJ2-2, with no clear D. This CDR3 has 14 residues. The ends were cut back, 0 bases at V and 9 bases at J, with 12 bases in the middle. Germline V gives CDR1 SGHDT, CDR2 YYEEEE. The CDR3 here is CASSLAVGSRELFF. DNA of the CDR3: TGTGCCAGCAGCTTGGCGGTTGGGTCCCGGGAGCTGTTTTTT.

This clonotype has ten or more counts. The rearrangement uses TRBV7-6 and TRBJ1-4; D unresolved. This CDR3 is 12 amino acids long. CDR1 is SGHVS and CDR2 is FNYEAQ in the germline V gene. V was cut by 5 bases and J by 7 bases, with 8 bases left in between. CDR3 region: CASSDWAEKLFF. The CDR3 nucleotides read TGTGCCAGCAGCGACTGGGCTGAAAAACTGTTTTTT.